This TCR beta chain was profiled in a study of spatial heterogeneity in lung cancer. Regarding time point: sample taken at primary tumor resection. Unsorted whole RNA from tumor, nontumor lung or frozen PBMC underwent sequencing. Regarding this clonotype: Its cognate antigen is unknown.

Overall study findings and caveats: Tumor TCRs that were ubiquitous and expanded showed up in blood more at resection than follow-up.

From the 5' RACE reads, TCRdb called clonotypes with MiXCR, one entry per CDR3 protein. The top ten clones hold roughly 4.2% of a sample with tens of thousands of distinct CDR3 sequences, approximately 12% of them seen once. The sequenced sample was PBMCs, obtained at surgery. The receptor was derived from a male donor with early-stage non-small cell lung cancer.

For the CDR3, the DNA is TGTGCCAGTAGTATAGTCAACGGGGGTACGGCCAACGTCCTGACTTTC. Its protein is CASSIVNGGTANVLTF. V gene TRBV19 combines with J gene TRBJ2-6, with a tentative D call TRBD2 (6 bases). CDR3 length: 16 amino acids. Trimming pared 1 base from V and 6 bases from J, leaving 13 bases between. The germline V gene encodes CDR1 LNHDA and CDR2 SQIVND (reference sequence). Filled out from reference TRBV19 and TRBJ2-6, the complete variable domain reads DGGITQSPKYLFRKEGQNVTLSCEQNLNHDAMYWYRQDPGQGLRLIYYSQIVNDFQKGDIAEGYSVSREKKESFPLTVTSAQKNPTAFYLCASSIVNGGTANVLTFGAGSRLTVL.